This T cell receptor beta chain originates from a study of spatial heterogeneity in lung cancer. Background on the study: For the average unique TCR and UMI combination, more than 8.5 occurrences appeared in raw reads.

This clonotype is labeled medium-sized. Its antigen is undetermined. Every TCR cDNA molecule bore a unique molecular identifier. TCRdb re-analysed the 5' RACE reads in MiXCR, keeping a single row per CDR3 protein. The top ten clones hold roughly 23% of a sample with 10,000 or so distinct CDR3 sequences, roughly 6% of them seen once. Study results and caveats: Ubiquitous expanded TCR counts tracked ubiquitous nonsynonymous mutations; regional expanded TCR counts tracked regional nonsynonymous mutations. Mutation counts in tumors were tracked by counts of expanded intratumoral alpha and beta TCRs.

The V gene's germline CDR1 is GTSNPN and CDR2 SVGIG (reference sequence). This CDR3 has 12 residues. V lost 1 base and J 8 bases, leaving 9 bases between the germline ends. Time point here: sample taken at primary tumor resection. Whole RNA obtained from tumor, nontumor lung or frozen PBMC underwent sequencing without sorting. V is TRBV30 and J is TRBJ2-4; either TRBD1 or TRBD2 may fit D (5 bases each). Sequencing used lung tumor tissue, obtained at surgery. This clonotype was obtained from a female donor with early-stage non-small cell lung cancer. This CDR3 is CAWSGQGDIQYF. CDR3 DNA sequence: TGTGCCTGGAGTGGGCAGGGAGACATTCAGTACTTC.